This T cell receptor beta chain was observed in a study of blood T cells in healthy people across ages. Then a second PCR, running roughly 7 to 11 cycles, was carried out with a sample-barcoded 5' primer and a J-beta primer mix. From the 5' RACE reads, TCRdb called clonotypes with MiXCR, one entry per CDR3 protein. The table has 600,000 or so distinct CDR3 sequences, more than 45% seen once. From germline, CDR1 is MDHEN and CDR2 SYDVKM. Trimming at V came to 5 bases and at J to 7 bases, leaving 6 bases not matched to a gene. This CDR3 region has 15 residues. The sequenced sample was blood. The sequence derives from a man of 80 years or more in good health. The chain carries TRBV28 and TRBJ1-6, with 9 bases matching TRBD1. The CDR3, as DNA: TGTGCCAGCAGTCTGAACAGGGGGCTAAATTCACCCCTCCACTTT. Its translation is CASSLNRGLNSPLHF.